Below are 9 T cell receptor beta chains sequenced from a single sample in a study of T-cell reconstitution after alpha-beta-depleted transplantation in children. Unique molecular identifiers were built into the TCRbeta library. From the PCR reads, TCRdb called clonotypes with MiXCR, one entry per CDR3 protein. The sample consists of a few hundred thousand distinct CDR3 sequences, approximately 10% of them appearing once. This specimen consisted of PBMCs from the stem cell graft donor, obtained from the stem cell graft. Receptors originate from a human donor who donated a stem cell graft to a child with acute lymphoblastic leukemia.

There are a few counts of this clonotype. The chain uses TRBV11-2 and TRBJ2-3; the D is unclear. The V gene lost 2 bases and the J gene lost 0 bases, with 18 bases spanning the gap. This CDR3 is built from 18 residues. The germline V gene has CDR1 SGHAT and CDR2 FQNNGV. The CDR3 loop reads CASSLKSGWVASTDTQYF. Written as DNA, the CDR3 is TGTGCCAGCAGCTTAAAGTCTGGGTGGGTAGCTAGCACAGATACGCAGTATTTT.

This clonotype was seen many times. The V call is TRBV6-2 or TRBV6-3, the J call TRBJ1-1, with TRBD1 matching 8 bases. The CDR3 runs 20 residues. V was clipped by 0 bases and J by 0 bases; unmatched bases: 15. Germline CDR1 is MNHEY and CDR2 is SVGEGT. CDR3 sequence reads: CASSYSMRRTGNRMNTEAFF. CDR3 coding DNA: TGTGCCAGCAGTTACTCGATGCGCCGGACAGGGAATAGAATGAACACTGAAGCTTTCTTT.

This clonotype was counted only a few times. CDR3 region: CASSLGLRGSSTEAFF. In DNA form, the CDR3 reads TGTGCCAGCAGCTTAGGACTCCGGGGGTCATCAACTGAAGCTTTCTTT. The chain combines TRBV7-2 with TRBJ1-1; possible D gene TRBD1, 5 bases. V dropped 1 base and J dropped 5 bases, with 17 bases sitting between them. Germline V gives CDR1 SGHTA, CDR2 FQGNSA. CDR3 length equals 16 residues.

This clonotype came up a few times. This chain links TRBV19 with TRBJ1-5, with no clear D. The V end lost 4 bases, the J end lost 6 bases, and 7 bases lay between the germline ends. Germline assignment: CDR1 LNHDA and CDR2 SQIVND (reference sequence). CDR3 size: 12 residues. The CDR3 sequence is CASSNAGQPQHF. The CDR3 region has the DNA TGTGCCAGTAGTAATGCCGGTCAGCCCCAGCATTTT.

This clonotype was observed a few times. The junction departs from the called germline gene at one end, perhaps through a read error. The chain couples TRBV7-7 to TRBJ2-1; 10 positions agree with TRBD1. The CDR3 is 15 residues long. Germline CDR1 SSHAT, CDR2 FNYEAQ (reference sequence). The CDR3 sequence: CASSLGGTGENEQFF. In DNA, the CDR3 is TGTGCTAGCAGCCTCGGCGGGACAGGGGAGAATGAGCAGTTCTTC.

This chain links TRBV7-2 with TRBJ2-2, with D possibly TRBD1 on 6 matching bases. Trimming took 5 bases from V and 6 from J, leaving 13 bases between them. Germline V gives CDR1 SGHTA, CDR2 FQGNSA. This CDR3 contains 14 residues. CDR3 loop: CASSPGTSPGELFF. The CDR3 DNA follows: TGTGCCAGCAGCCCAGGGACAAGTCCCGGGGAGCTGTTTTTT.

This clonotype appeared many times. This chain joins TRBV29-1 and TRBJ2-7; possibly TRBD1 for D (5 bases). The ends were cut back, 1 base at V and 3 bases at J, with 10 bases in the middle. Germline CDR1 reads SQVTM; CDR2 reads ANQGSEA. The CDR3 length is 13 residues. This CDR3 reads CSVEGQGDYEQYF. In nucleotides, the CDR3 is TGCAGCGTTGAAGGTCAGGGCGACTACGAGCAGTACTTC.

The V and J genes are TRBV27 and TRBJ2-2; tentatively, D is TRBD1 or TRBD2 (6 bases each). There are 14 residues in the CDR3. Trimming left V 2 bases short and J 6 bases short, with 10 bases between. Germline lookup yields CDR1 MNHEY and CDR2 SMNVEV (reference sequence). For the CDR3, the DNA is TGTGCCAGCAGTTTAAGGGGGGCGGCCGGGGAGCTGTTTTTT. This sequence encodes CASSLRGAAGELFF.

V usage is TRBV5-1 and J usage is TRBJ1-1; 8 bases are shared with TRBD1. The CDR3 runs 16 residues. Unmatched junction bases numbered 11, after V lost 4 bases and J lost 3 bases. Germline values: CDR1 SGHRS, CDR2 YFSETQ. Written as DNA, the CDR3 is TGCGCCAGCAGCGGAAGGACAGGGCAAGGGGACACTGAAGCTTTCTTT. It encodes CASSGRTGQGDTEAFF. The full variable domain, completed using reference TRBV5-1 and TRBJ1-1, is KAGVTQTPRYLIKTRGQQVTLSCSPISGHRSVSWYQQTPGQGLQFLFEYFSETQRNKGNFPGRFSGRQFSNSRSEMNVSTLELGDSALYLCASSGRTGQGDTEAFFGQGTRLTVV.